The 20 T cell receptor beta chains presented below share a single source sample, sequenced in a study of T cell responses to AZD1222 COVID-19 vaccine. Measured with immunoSEQ multiplex PCR; TCRdb has only the in-frame clones, and not every one. The repertoire holds 200,000 to 250,000 clones, approximately 94% seen once, with roughly 1% in the top ten. The material was peripheral blood, obtained on day 0 of MenACWY control vaccination. Receptors were obtained from an adult in good health.

This chain connects TRBV15 to TRBJ1-5, with TRBD1 matching 11 bases. This CDR3 has 15 residues. Germline V gene sequence: CDR1 LNHNV, CDR2 YYDKDF (reference sequence). The V segment lost 5 bases and the J segment 3 bases; nucleotides outside the gene matches: 3. This chain's CDR3 is CATSGTGGANQPQHF. CDR3 nucleotides: TGTGCCACCAGCGGGACAGGGGGGGCCAATCAGCCCCAGCATTTT.

This chain uses TRBV27 with TRBJ2-7; TRBD2 aligns across 10 bases. V lost 5 bases, J lost 3 bases, and 4 bases stayed unmatched. Looked up from germline, CDR1 is MNHEY and CDR2 is SMNVEV (reference sequence). There are 14 residues in the CDR3. CDR3 DNA: TGTGCCAGCAGTCTTAGACTAGCGGGCTACGAGCAGTACTTC. This codes for CASSLRLAGYEQYF.

This clone appeared a single time. The J gene is TRBJ2-5, the V gene TRBV5-1, with D possibly TRBD1 on 6 matching bases. Trimming stripped 4 bases from V and 2 bases from J, with 12 bases between. This CDR3 is built from 14 residues. Germline values: CDR1 SGHRS, CDR2 YFSETQ. In DNA form, the CDR3 reads TGCGCCAGCAGCGCCGGACAGATTCAAGAGACCCAGTACTTC. This sequence encodes CASSAGQIQETQYF.

The chain employs TRBV6-5 and TRBJ1-3; D remains unclear. There are 15 residues in the CDR3. The germline V and J ends were trimmed by 7 bases and 2 bases, with 15 bases remaining between them. The germline V gene has CDR1 MNHEY and CDR2 SVGAGI. The CDR3 loop is CASIRGPSAGNTIYF. As DNA, the CDR3 is TGTGCCAGCATCCGCGGCCCGTCAGCTGGAAACACCATATATTTT.

As regards this clone: The same CDR3 arises from other DNA sequences in this sample as well. CDR3 DNA: TGTGCCAGTACACTTTGGGGGGACGGATCCCTCACCGGGGAGCTGTTTTTT. Its protein product is CASTLWGDGSLTGELFF. The chain joins TRBV5-4 to TRBJ2-2; possibly TRBD2 for D (6 bases). The CDR3 consists of 17 residues. Trimming left V 8 bases short and J 4 bases short, with 24 bases between. Per germline, CDR1 SGHNT and CDR2 YYREEE (reference sequence).

V is TRBV3-1 (or the pseudogene TRBV3-2) and J is TRBJ1-1, with D uncertain. The V end was cut by 4 bases, the J end by 4 bases, with 4 bases between. This CDR3 comprises 11 residues. Germline CDR1 is LGHDT and CDR2 is YNNKEL (reference sequence). In nucleotides, the CDR3 is TGTGCCAGCAGCCTCAGCACTGAAGCTTTCTTT. As protein: CASSLSTEAFF.

The chain carries TRBV12-5 and TRBJ2-1, with TRBD2 as a possible D gene (6 bases). Trimming left V 5 bases short and J 6 bases short, with 14 bases between. The germline V gene has CDR1 LGHNT and CDR2 FRNRAP. The length of the CDR3 is 14 residues. The CDR3 is CASGTSGGGNEQFF. In DNA form, the CDR3 reads TGTGCTAGTGGTACATCTGGGGGAGGCAATGAGCAGTTCTTC.

The V gene is TRBV6-5, the J gene TRBJ1-4, with D possibly being TRBD1 (5 bases). V was pared by 0 bases and J by 0 bases, with 8 bases between. The CDR3 is 16 amino acids. Germline loops: CDR1 MNHEY, CDR2 SVGAGI. The CDR3 protein is CASSYSSGTTNEKLFF. CDR3 in DNA: TGTGCCAGCAGTTACTCTTCAGGGACAACTAATGAAAAACTGTTTTTT.

This rearrangement joins TRBV7-2 to TRBJ2-7; 8 bases align to TRBD1. Per germline, CDR1 SGHTA and CDR2 FQGNSA. J gave up 2 bases and V 5 bases, and 8 bases lay outside the gene matches. This CDR3 is 15 amino acids long. CDR3 DNA: TGTGCCAGCAGCCTTACCGGACAGGGACCCTACGAGCAGTACTTC. The encoded protein is CASSLTGQGPYEQYF.

The chain joins TRBV5-6 to TRBJ1-1; D remains unclear. The CDR3 is made up of 12 amino acids. Germline loops: CDR1 SGHDT, CDR2 YYEEEE. Trimming stripped 0 bases from V and 5 bases from J, with 5 bases between. The CDR3 reads CASSLAETEAFF. The CDR3 DNA is TGTGCCAGCAGCTTGGCGGAGACTGAAGCTTTCTTT.

This rearrangement joins TRBV2 to TRBJ2-2; D unresolved. Trimming left V 6 bases short and J 9 bases short, with 11 bases between. The CDR3 runs to 12 residues. Germline CDR1 is SNHLY and CDR2 is FYNNEI. The CDR3 protein is CASSPGRRELFF. The CDR3 DNA reads as TGTGCCAGCAGCCCGGGCCGAAGGGAGCTGTTTTTT.

V usage is TRBV5-4 and J usage is TRBJ1-2; D might be TRBD1 (6 bases). V dropped 5 bases and J dropped 4 bases, with 18 bases sitting between them. Germline V CDR1 and CDR2: SGHNT, YYREEE (reference sequence). This CDR3 has 15 amino acids. CDR3: CASSAGASSVYGYTF. As DNA, the CDR3 is TGTGCCAGCAGTGCAGGGGCCTCGTCTGTCTATGGCTACACCTTC.

J is TRBJ1-2 and V is TRBV5-1; weak D call: TRBD1 (6 bases). The CDR3 sequence is 14 residues long. Trimming removed 3 bases at V and 8 bases at J, with 17 bases between. Germline-derived CDR1 and CDR2 are SGHRS and YFSETQ. The CDR3 DNA reads TGCGCCAGCAGCTACGGTACAGGGCAGGTGGGCTACACCTTC. Encoded protein: CASSYGTGQVGYTF.

V is TRBV18 and J is TRBJ2-2; D unresolved. CDR1 is KGHSH, CDR2 LQKENI, per germline. V was pared by 4 bases and J by 1 base, with 7 bases between. CDR3 length: 14 residues. CDR3 DNA: TGTGCCAGCTCACTAGGAAAGAACACCGGGGAGCTGTTTTTT. This translates into CASSLGKNTGELFF.

The chain combines TRBV4-1 with TRBJ1-4; D perhaps matches TRBD1 (5 bases). The CDR3 covers 15 residues. Germline loops: CDR1 MGHRA, CDR2 YSYEKL. V was pared by 4 bases and J by 5 bases, with 14 bases between. CDR3 sequence (DNA): TGCGCCAGCAGCCGAGATGGGGCAGGCAATGAAAAACTGTTTTTT. Its translation: CASSRDGAGNEKLFF.

The V call is TRBV7-2, the J call TRBJ1-5, with no clear D. The V end was cut by 2 bases, the J end by 2 bases, with 7 bases between. The CDR3 is made up of 14 amino acids. The germline V gene encodes CDR1 SGHTA and CDR2 FQGNSA. The CDR3 DNA follows: TGTGCCAGCAGCTTACACGGCGGCAATCAGCCCCAGCATTTT. Translation gives CASSLHGGNQPQHF.

The rearrangement links TRBV9 to TRBJ1-4, with TRBD1 identical over 9 bases. There are 15 residues in the CDR3. Per germline, CDR1 SGDLS and CDR2 YYNGEE. The J segment lost 5 bases and the V segment lost 2 bases, leaving 4 bases of the junction unmatched. The CDR3 DNA follows: TGTGCCAGCAGCGTCCGACAGGGGGAAAATGAAAAACTGTTTTTT. This gives the protein CASSVRQGENEKLFF.

The chain carries TRBV19 and TRBJ1-2; D is uncertain. CDR1 is LNHDA and CDR2 is SQIVND in the germline V gene (reference sequence). V was shortened by 10 bases and J by 1 base, with 19 bases between the two germline ends. The CDR3 extends over 15 amino acids. CDR3 in amino acids: CATKIRETYNYGYTF. For the CDR3, the DNA is TGTGCCACTAAAATTAGGGAGACATATAACTATGGCTACACCTTC.

V is TRBV11-2 and J is TRBJ1-5; D gene ambiguous. Germline V gene lookup returns CDR1 SGHAT and CDR2 FQNNGV. Trimming pared 1 base from V and 9 bases from J, leaving 10 bases between. This CDR3 contains 13 residues. The CDR3 bases are TGTGCCAGCAGCTTAGGCAGGCTAGGGCCCCAGCATTTT. Translation gives CASSLGRLGPQHF. The full variable domain, in which reference TRBV11-2 and TRBJ1-5 provide the parts outside the CDR3, is EAGVAQSPRYKIIEKRQSVAFWCNPISGHATLYWYQQILGQGPKLLIQFQNNGVVDDSQLPKDRFSAERLKGVDSTLKIQPAKLEDSAVYLCASSLGRLGPQHFGDGTRLSIL.

This chain joins TRBV11-2 and TRBJ2-7; 7 nucleotides match TRBD1. The V gene's germline CDR1 is SGHAT and CDR2 FQNNGV. This CDR3 spans 16 amino acids. V lost 0 bases to trimming and J lost 2 bases; unmatched junction nucleotides: 7. The CDR3 protein is CASSLEGATGTYEQYF. In nucleotides, the CDR3 is TGTGCCAGCAGCTTAGAAGGGGCGACAGGGACCTACGAGCAGTACTTC.